This T cell receptor beta chain was sequenced in a study of T cells in Graves' hyperthyroidism and ophthalmopathy. Study outcomes and limitations: In blood, most of the thyroid clonotypes expanded above 0.001 were also present.

Any patient presenting with uncontrolled infection, other autoimmune disease, pregnancy or lactation was left out. For the diagnoses, clinical symptoms, serum thyroxine and TRAb, thyroid ultrasound and orbital computed tomography were used. Amplification targeted TCR beta CDR3 regions from RNA transcripts. HTBI primers were the set used in a first-round RT-PCR of the TCR CDR3. TCRdb reanalysed the multiplex PCR reads using MiXCR and keeps one entry per CDR3 protein. The sample yields fewer than 650,000 distinct CDR3 sequences, approximately 15% seen once. This clonotype was seen ten or more times. Its matching antigen is unknown. Germline assignment: CDR1 MNHEY and CDR2 SVGEGT. V lost 0 bases and J lost 8; bases outside the gene matches: 3. The CDR3 is made up of 16 amino acids.

The specimen was blood. The sequence came from a woman aged 18-29 years with Graves' ophthalmopathy. The chain carries TRBV6-2 or TRBV6-3 and TRBJ2-1, with 14 bases aligning to TRBD2. The CDR3 spells CASSYSRLAGGHEQFF. CDR3 DNA sequence: TGTGCCAGCAGTTACTCACGACTAGCGGGAGGGCATGAGCAGTTCTTC.